Listed here is a single T cell receptor beta chain. Its antigen remains unidentified. These data belong to a study of post-analysis software for immune sequencing data. Tagging with unique molecular identifiers was a feature of the TCR beta cDNA libraries. TCRdb reprocessed the PCR reads via MiXCR and lists one record per CDR3 protein. The sample carries over 150,000 distinct CDR3 sequences, around 36% recorded once. CDR3 length equals 14 residues. V was pared by 3 bases and J by 2 bases, with 2 bases of the junction left unmatched. Study-level findings and limits: Five TRBV segments occurring more often in patients than controls included TRBV5-6, TRBV5-1 and TRBV20-1.

The sample in question was blood, obtained after autologous hematopoietic stem cell transplantation. The TCR originated in a girl aged 5 to 17 with multiple sclerosis. V is TRBV12-3 or TRBV12-4 and J is TRBJ2-7; 9 bases fit TRBD2. CDR3: CASSFSGSPYEQYF. The CDR3, as DNA: TGTGCCAGCAGTTTTAGCGGGAGCCCCTACGAGCAGTACTTC.